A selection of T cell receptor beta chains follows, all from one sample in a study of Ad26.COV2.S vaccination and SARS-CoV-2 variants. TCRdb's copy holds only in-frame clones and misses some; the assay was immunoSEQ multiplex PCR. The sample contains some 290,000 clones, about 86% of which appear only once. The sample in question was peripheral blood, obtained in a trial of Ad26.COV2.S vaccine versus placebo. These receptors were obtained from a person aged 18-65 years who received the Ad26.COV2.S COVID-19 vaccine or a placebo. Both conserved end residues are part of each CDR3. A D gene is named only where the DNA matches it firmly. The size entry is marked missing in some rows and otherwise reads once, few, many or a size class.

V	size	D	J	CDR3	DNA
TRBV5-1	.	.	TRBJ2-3	CASSLEASRSTQYF	TGCGCCAGCAGCTTGGAGGCTAGCCGAAGTACGCAGTATTTT
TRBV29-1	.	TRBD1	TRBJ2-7	CSVEGDRDREQYF	TGCAGCGTTGAAGGGGACAGGGATAGGGAGCAGTACTTC
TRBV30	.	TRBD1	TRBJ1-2	CAWTLGTGVHTF	TGTGCCTGGACCCTCGGGACAGGGGTCCACACCTTC
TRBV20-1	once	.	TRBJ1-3	CSASTPKRVTGNTIYF	TGCAGTGCTAGTACTCCGAAGAGGGTGACTGGAAACACCATATATTTT
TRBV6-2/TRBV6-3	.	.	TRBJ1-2	CASSYSPQAVRYGGYTF	TGTGCCAGCAGTTACTCACCGCAGGCAGTACGCTATGGAGGCTACACCTTC
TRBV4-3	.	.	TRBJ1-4	CASSQVINEKLFF	TGCGCCAGCAGCCAAGTTATAAATGAAAAACTGTTTTTT
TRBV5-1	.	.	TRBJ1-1	CASSLMLWDTEAFF	TGCGCCAGCAGCTTAATGTTATGGGACACTGAAGCTTTCTTT
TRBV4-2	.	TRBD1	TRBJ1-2	CASSRPGQNYGYTF	TGTGCCAGCAGCCGACCGGGACAGAACTATGGCTACACCTTC
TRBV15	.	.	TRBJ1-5	CATSRDNTAFYSNQPQHF	TGTGCCACCAGCAGAGATAATACGGCCTTCTATAGCAATCAGCCCCAGCATTTT
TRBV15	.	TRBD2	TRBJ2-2	CATSRETSGTGELFF	TGTGCCACCAGCAGAGAAACTAGCGGGACCGGGGAGCTGTTTTTT
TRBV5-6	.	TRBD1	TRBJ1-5	CASSLTGTVVGQPQHF	TGTGCCAGCAGCTTGACCGGGACAGTGGTAGGTCAGCCCCAGCATTTT
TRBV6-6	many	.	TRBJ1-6	CASSSTQDSPLHF	TGTGCCAGCAGCTCCACTCAGGATTCACCCCTCCACTTT
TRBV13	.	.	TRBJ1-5	CASTPLHQPQHF	TGTGCCAGCACCCCCCTGCATCAGCCCCAGCATTTT
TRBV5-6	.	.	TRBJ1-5	CASSLGTRNQPQHF	TGTGCCAGCAGCCTCGGTACCCGCAATCAGCCCCAGCATTTT
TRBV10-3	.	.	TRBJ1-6	CAISTSGGSPLHF	TGTGCCATCAGTACCTCGGGAGGGTCACCCCTCCACTTT
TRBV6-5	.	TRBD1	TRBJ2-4	CASSQGARGNIQYF	TGTGCCAGCAGTCAGGGGGCGCGAGGAAACATTCAGTACTTC
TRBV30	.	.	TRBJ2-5	CAWSKGLTQETQYF	TGTGCCTGGAGTAAGGGCCTAACTCAAGAGACCCAGTACTTC
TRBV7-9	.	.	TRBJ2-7	CASSLGQGKAYEQYF	TGTGCCAGCAGCTTAGGTCAGGGAAAAGCCTACGAGCAGTACTTC
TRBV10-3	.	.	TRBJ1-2	CAIRGQSYGYTF	TGTGCCATCAGAGGACAAAGCTATGGCTACACCTTC
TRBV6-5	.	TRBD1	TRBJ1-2	CASRQDRGQGYTF	TGTGCCAGCAGACAAGACAGGGGGCAGGGCTACACCTTC
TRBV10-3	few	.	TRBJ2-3	CAISEGGPQDTQYF	TGTGCCATCAGTGAAGGAGGACCCCAAGATACGCAGTATTTT
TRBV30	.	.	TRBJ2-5	CAWSVSPETQYF	TGTGCCTGGAGTGTATCCCCGGAGACCCAGTACTTC
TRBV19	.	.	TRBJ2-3	CASSIEAPTDTQYF	TGTGCCAGTAGTATAGAGGCGCCAACAGATACGCAGTATTTT
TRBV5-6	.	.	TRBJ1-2	CASSLEGRGHYGYTF	TGTGCCAGCAGCTTGGAGGGGAGGGGCCACTATGGCTACACCTTC
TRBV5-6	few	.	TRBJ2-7	CASSLAGQGSSYEQYF	TGTGCCAGCAGCTTGGCTGGGCAGGGGTCCTCCTACGAGCAGTACTTC
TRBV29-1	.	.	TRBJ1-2	CSVEDKRRGDGYTF	TGCAGCGTTGAGGATAAAAGGAGGGGTGATGGCTACACCTTC
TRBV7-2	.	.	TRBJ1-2	CASSLSSAYGYTF	TGTGCCAGCAGCTTAAGTTCGGCCTATGGCTACACCTTC
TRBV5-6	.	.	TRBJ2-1	CASSLGPTRDEQFF	TGTGCCAGCAGCTTGGGGCCCACTAGGGATGAGCAGTTCTTC
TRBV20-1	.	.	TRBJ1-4	CSASGDWAEKLFF	TGCAGTGCTAGTGGGGATTGGGCTGAAAAACTGTTTTTT
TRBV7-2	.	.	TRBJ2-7	CASSLAPGRGGEQYF	TGTGCCAGCAGCTTAGCTCCGGGCAGGGGGGGCGAGCAGTACTTC
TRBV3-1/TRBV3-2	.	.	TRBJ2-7	CASSQPGDHYEQYF	TGTGCCAGCAGCCAACCTGGGGACCACTACGAGCAGTACTTC
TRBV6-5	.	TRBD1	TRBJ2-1	CASKGAGGAYNEQFF	TGTGCCAGCAAGGGGGCAGGGGGCGCCTACAATGAGCAGTTCTTC
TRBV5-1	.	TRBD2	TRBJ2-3	CASSGDSRGTDTQYF	TGCGCCAGCAGCGGGGACTCGCGGGGGACAGATACGCAGTATTTT
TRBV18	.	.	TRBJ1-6	CASSPQGWNSPLHF	TGTGCCAGCTCACCACAGGGGTGGAATTCACCCCTCCACTTT
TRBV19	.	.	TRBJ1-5	CASRSQGGREPQHF	TGTGCCAGTAGGAGCCAGGGAGGCCGGGAGCCCCAGCATTTT
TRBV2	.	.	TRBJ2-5	CASTVQGSETQYF	TGTGCCAGCACGGTCCAGGGATCAGAGACCCAGTACTTC
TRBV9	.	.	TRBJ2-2	CASSVGGSGELFF	TGTGCCAGCAGCGTAGGAGGGTCCGGGGAGCTGTTTTTT
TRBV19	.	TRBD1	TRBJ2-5	CATRTGGSQETQYF	TGTGCCACCCGGACAGGGGGCTCCCAAGAGACCCAGTACTTC
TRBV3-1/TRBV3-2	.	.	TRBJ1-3	CAASIRSGNTIYF	TGTGCCGCGTCTATACGCTCTGGAAACACCATATATTTT
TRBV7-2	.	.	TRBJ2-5	CASSLEGRATQYF	TGTGCCAGCAGCTTGGAAGGGAGAGCCACCCAGTACTTC
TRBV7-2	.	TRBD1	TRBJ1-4	CASSPEPGQGGEKLFF	TGTGCCAGCAGCCCAGAGCCGGGACAGGGGGGGGAAAAACTGTTTTTT
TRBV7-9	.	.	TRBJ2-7	CASSLTSREQYF	TGTGCCAGCAGCTTAACCTCGAGGGAGCAGTACTTC
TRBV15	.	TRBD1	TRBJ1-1	CATSRDRQGRAFF	TGTGCCACCAGCAGAGATCGACAGGGAAGAGCTTTCTTT
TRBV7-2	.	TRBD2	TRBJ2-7	CASSSQRGSSYEQYF	TGTGCCAGCAGCTCTCAGCGGGGGTCCTCCTACGAGCAGTACTTC
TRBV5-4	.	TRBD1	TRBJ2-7	CATTQDRGQSLGYEQYF	TGTGCCACCACGCAAGACAGGGGCCAATCGTTAGGCTACGAGCAGTACTTC
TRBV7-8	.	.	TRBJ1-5	CASSRNVDYSNQPQHF	TGTGCCAGCAGCCGTAATGTGGACTATAGCAATCAGCCCCAGCATTTT
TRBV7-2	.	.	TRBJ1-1	CASSLGHEAFF	TGTGCCAGCAGCCTGGGACATGAAGCTTTCTTT
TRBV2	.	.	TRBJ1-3	CASSYHTSSGNTIYF	TGTGCCAGCAGTTACCACACGAGCTCTGGAAACACCATATATTTT
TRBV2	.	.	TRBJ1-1	CASSEGIGRTEAFF	TGTGCCAGCAGTGAAGGAATCGGGAGGACTGAAGCTTTCTTT
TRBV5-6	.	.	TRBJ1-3	CASSLTGTISGNTIYF	TGTGCCAGCAGCTTGACAGGGACAATCTCTGGAAACACCATATATTTT
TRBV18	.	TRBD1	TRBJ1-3	CASSFGTGGSGNTIYF	TGTGCCAGCTCATTCGGGACAGGGGGCTCTGGAAACACCATATATTTT